Sequencing of this T cell receptor beta chain was carried out in a study of T cell responses to AZD1222 COVID-19 vaccine. Turning to this clone: Its specificity is unknown.

Study-wide findings and caveats: Donors in the cohort were predominantly white British and more often female, and clonal diversity was possibly underestimated. Repertoire sampling was restricted to post-peak T cell response timepoints.

TCRdb's copy holds only in-frame clones and misses some; the assay was immunoSEQ multiplex PCR. This table holds about 160,000 clones, around nine tenths found once. V lost 0 bases and J 4 bases, leaving 6 bases between the germline ends. This CDR3 has 13 amino acids. Germline V CDR1 and CDR2: LGHDT, YNNKEL (reference sequence). The chain joins TRBV3-1 (or the pseudogene TRBV3-2) to TRBJ1-1; no definite D call. This receptor was obtained from an adult who received the AZD1222 COVID-19 vaccine. The sequences come from peripheral blood, collected 28 days after the second AZD1222 dose. Here the CDR3 DNA reads TGTGCCAGCAGCCAAGATCTGGGCACTGAAGCTTTCTTT. This codes for CASSQDLGTEAFF.